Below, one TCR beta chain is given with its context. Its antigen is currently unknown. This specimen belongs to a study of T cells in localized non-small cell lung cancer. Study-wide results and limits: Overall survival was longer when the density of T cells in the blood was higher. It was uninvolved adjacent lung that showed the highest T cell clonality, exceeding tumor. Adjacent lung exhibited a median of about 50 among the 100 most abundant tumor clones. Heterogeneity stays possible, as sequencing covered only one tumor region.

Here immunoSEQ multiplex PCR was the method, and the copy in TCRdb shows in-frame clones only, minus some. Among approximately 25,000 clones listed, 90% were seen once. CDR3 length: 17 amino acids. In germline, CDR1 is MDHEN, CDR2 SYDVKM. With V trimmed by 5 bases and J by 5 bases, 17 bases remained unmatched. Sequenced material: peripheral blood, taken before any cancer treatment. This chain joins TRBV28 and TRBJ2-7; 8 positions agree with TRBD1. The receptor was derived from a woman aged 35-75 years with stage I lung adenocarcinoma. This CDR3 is CASSKLEPGQEFDEQYF. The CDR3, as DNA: TGTGCCAGCAGTAAATTAGAACCGGGACAGGAATTCGACGAGCAGTACTTC.